Reported below is one TCR beta chain. What this receptor recognizes is not known. One base away there is no much larger clone; base qualities are not given. This sample is part of a study of CD4 T cells in relation to SARS-CoV-2 and coronaviruses listed by TCRdb under 2021. Regarding the research as a whole: In the ViraFEST assay, PBMCs were cultured with antigen for less than 11 days, after which TCR beta CDR3s were sequenced to identify clonal expansions specific to the antigen. A different, Illumina-based TCR-beta assay was used to sequence expansion assays from other donors in the study. The roughly 12 convalescent patients included 8 males and 4 females; two subjects were Hispanic. Using patient-derived lymphoblastoid cell lines, the shared crossreactive spike epitopes were mapped to their HLA restriction. A median age of around 35 years, with a range of roughly 21 to 80 years, was recorded for the full convalescent cohort of over 9 patients. Samples from a few pre-COVID donors and the naive versus memory experiments were sequenced with the Adaptive Biotechnologies TCR-sequencing kit; other data were Illumina-based. At the level of individual TCR clonotypes, the study measured memory CD4+ T cell crossreactivity between SARS-CoV-2 spike protein and common cold coronavirus spike proteins.

Including cysteine and phenylalanine, the CDR3 has 15 amino acids. Only the CDR3 region is kept as DNA, spanning 45 bases read in frame from base 1. Germline trimming amounts to 4 bases on V and 5 bases on J, with 2 as the count of junction bases outside the gene matches. The CDR1 and CDR2 encoded by the germline V gene (reference sequence) are SGHNT and YYREEE. CEF-cultured naive and memory CD4+ T cell DNA received survey-level immunoSEQ TCR-beta sequencing. Regarding the original processing steps: During preprocessing, nonproductive sequences were removed, as were CDR3s that did not start with C, did not end with F or W, or were shorter than 7 amino acids. Antigen-specific clonotypes were called with the MANAFEST web app on the basis of expansion relative to the reference and to other culture wells. A clone was considered positive if significant expansion relative to the reference culture was observed in 2 of 3 replicate wells at an FDR below 0.05. To be called positive, a clone also had to show significant expansion compared with every other tandem well and an odds ratio greater than 5. Cultured and uncultured naive and memory CD4+ repertoires were searched for previously identified spike- and CEF-reactive CDR3s. CDR3 homology was quantified as pairwise Levenshtein distance, calculated with the stringdist R package after three terminal residues were trimmed from each end. TCRdb mirrors the immuneACCESS table, restricted to in-frame sequences. Some clones are absent from its copies; in checked studies, under half trace to an unresolved V gene, and the reason for the others is unknown. The V and J calls and clone size were taken over from that table, and D and trimming were inferred from the DNA. In this sample the table shows 35,000 to 45,000 clones, about 80% of which occur a single time. 6.6% of the sample rests with the top ten.

Here is what the overall study found, with its caveats: No donor contributed both pre-pandemic and post-infection samples, which limited tracing the source of pre-existing responses. The study was constrained by small numbers of patients and of tested TCRs. Sequencing of naive versus memory cells indicated that the assay detects memory recall responses, not primary responses primed during culture. In 65% to 70% of donors, memory CD4+ clonotypes turned up that crossrecognized SARS-CoV-2 and at least one common cold coronavirus spike. Since the crossreactivity analysis centred on spike protein, crossreactivity against other viral proteins was not assessed. Compared with monoreactive clones, crossreactive clones had significantly weaker SARS-CoV-2-driven expansion, a result consistent with antigenic imprinting.

Naive and memory CD4+ T cells were separated from cryopreserved PBMCs by CD4 enrichment followed by EasySep naive CD4+ T cell enrichment. Sorted naive or memory CD4+ T cells (roughly 9.7 x 10^4) were grown at a 1:1 ratio with T cell-depleted PBMCs and CEF peptides for roughly eleven days. Triplicate replicate wells were generally used for each peptide culture condition. Ficoll-Paque PLUS gradient centrifugation was used to isolate PBMCs from leukapheresis product or whole blood. PBMCs were either cryopreserved at -140°C or used fresh in the expansion assay. The QIAamp Micro DNA Kit was used to extract genomic DNA from the CD4+ T cells.

The chain employs TRBV5-4 and TRBJ2-1, and TRBD2 aligns with 14 junction nucleotides. Material for sequencing was naive CD4+ T cells from PBMCs, cultured in vitro. In the paper's terms, the cell subset or site label means: naive CD4+ T cells isolated by negative enrichment. The receptor's source is an adult with COVID-19. This receptor has the CDR3 CASSEGLAGDNEQFF. The nucleotide sequence is given as TGTGCCAGCAGCGAGGGACTAGCGGGAGACAATGAGCAGTTCTTC.